These 2 T cell receptor beta chains came from one sample sequenced in a study of cytomegalovirus exposure and HLA in healthy donors. Both 60 Vbeta primers and 13 Jbeta primers went into the PCR. Profiling relied on immunoSEQ multiplex PCR, and the TCRdb table lists in-frame clones only, not all of them. The table includes about 160,000 clones, 65% to 85% detected once. The sequenced sample consisted of PBMCs. These TCRs come from a man aged 50 to 59 in good health and CMV-seropositive.

The J gene is TRBJ1-2, the V gene TRBV4-1; possible D gene TRBD1, 6 bases. The CDR3 has 15 amino acids. V was clipped by 1 base and J by 5 bases, with 14 bases between them. Germline V gives CDR1 MGHRA, CDR2 YSYEKL. CDR3 bases: TGCGCCAGCAGCCAAGTACAGGGCCCCCTTTATGGCTACACCTTC. It is translated as CASSQVQGPLYGYTF.

The chain is built from TRBV5-4 and TRBJ2-6, with TRBD1 matching 9 bases. V was pared by 1 base and J by 0 bases, with 5 bases of the junction left unmatched. The germline V gene has CDR1 SGHNT and CDR2 YYREEE (reference sequence). CDR3 size: 18 residues. In nucleotides, the CDR3 is TGTGCCAGCAGCTTGTGGACAGGGGCCAGCTCTGGGGCCAACGTCCTGACTTTC. Its translation: CASSLWTGASSGANVLTF.